These 12 T cell receptor beta chains originate from one sample sequenced in a study of blood T cell repertoires in COVID-19. TCRdb keeps only in-frame clones here, not all; method: immunoSEQ multiplex PCR. This sample has approximately 130,000 clones, with just over 75% found just once. Sequenced: peripheral blood. These receptors were collected from a human donor in a cohort sampled during active COVID-19.

Comments on this clone: A read error may account for a junction end that differs from germline. V gene TRBV20-1 combines with J gene TRBJ1-2; D is uncertain. Germline values: CDR1 DFQATT, CDR2 SNEGSKA (reference sequence). The CDR3 runs 8 residues. The CDR3 loop is CSARDPFF. In DNA, the CDR3 is TGCAGTGCTAGAGATCCCTTCTTC.

The chain employs TRBV10-1 and TRBJ2-7; the match to TRBD1 covers 12 bases. The CDR3 is 14 residues long. The germline CDR1 and CDR2 sequences are WNHNN and SYGVQD (reference sequence). V shed 5 bases and J 7 bases; nucleotides not matched to a gene: 6. The CDR3 DNA reads as TGCGCCAGCAGTAGGGACAGGGGGCTTCGGGAGCAGTACTTC. It codes for CASSRDRGLREQYF.

The chain combines TRBV7-9 with TRBJ2-7, with TRBD1 identical over 11 bases. V gave up 1 base and J gave up 6 bases; unmatched junction bases: 2. This CDR3 has 14 amino acids. The germline gives CDR1 SEHNR, CDR2 FQNEAQ (reference sequence). CDR3 protein: CASSLGGTGGEQYF. DNA for the CDR3: TGTGCCAGCAGCTTAGGAGGGACAGGGGGCGAGCAGTACTTC. Filled out from reference TRBV7-9 and TRBJ2-7, the complete variable domain reads DTGVSQNPRHKITKRGQNVTFRCDPISEHNRLYWYRQTLGQGPEFLTYFQNEAQLEKSRLLSDRFSAERPKGSFSTLEIQRTEQGDSAMYLCASSLGGTGGEQYFGPGTRLTVT.

This clone has a handful of counts. This chain's CDR3 is CATTPGGNDEQYF. As DNA, the CDR3 is TGTGCCACCACCCCGGGGGGGAACGACGAGCAGTACTTC. The chain uses TRBV11-2 and TRBJ2-7, with 8 bases matching TRBD2. V was clipped by 10 bases and J by 5 bases; unmatched bases: 10. CDR1 and CDR2 from the germline V gene are SGHAT and FQNNGV. The CDR3 spans 13 residues.

This clone was detected only once. The V gene is TRBV7-3, the J gene TRBJ2-3; TRBD2 agrees at 12 bases. Germline CDR1 reads SGHTA; CDR2 reads FQGTGA. The CDR3 has 16 amino acids. V was clipped by 5 bases and J by 3 bases; unmatched bases: 6. CDR3 in DNA: TGTGCCAGCAGCCCGCGACTAGCGGGGGAAACAGATACGCAGTATTTT. Residues: CASSPRLAGETDTQYF.

The chain links TRBV5-1 to TRBJ1-4; D perhaps matches TRBD1 (5 bases). The CDR3 spans 16 residues. V was shortened by 0 bases and J by 3 bases, with 12 bases between the two germline ends. Germline V lookup: CDR1 SGHRS, CDR2 YFSETQ. CDR3 bases: TGCGCCAGCAGCTTGGGCCCGGGACTACCTAATGAAAAACTGTTTTTT. It is translated as CASSLGPGLPNEKLFF.

V gene TRBV2 combines with J gene TRBJ1-5; TRBD1 might be the D (5 bases). This CDR3 spans 14 amino acids. The germline gives CDR1 SNHLY, CDR2 FYNNEI. Trimming took off 7 bases at V and 6 bases at J, with 16 bases between the two ends. CDR3 coding DNA: TGTGCCAGCACCGCGGGGGGGGAGGCTCAGCCCCAGCATTTT. Protein sequence: CASTAGGEAQPQHF. Complete variable domain (other parts from reference TRBV2 and TRBJ1-5): EPEVTQTPSHQVTQMGQEVILRCVPISNHLYFYWYRQILGQKVEFLVSFYNNEISEKSEIFDDQFSVERPDGSNFTLKIRSTKLEDSAMYFCASTAGGEAQPQHFGDGTRLSIL.

The chain uses TRBV5-5 and TRBJ1-2; 9 bases align to TRBD1. Losses at the gene ends were 0 bases for V and 2 bases for J; bases not matched to a gene: 14. The V gene's germline CDR1 is SGHKS and CDR2 YYEKEE (reference sequence). The CDR3 has 19 residues. The DNA of the CDR3 is TGTGCCAGCAGCTTGGTGGGACAGGGCATAGGGTCGACGAACTATGGCTACACCTTC. It encodes CASSLVGQGIGSTNYGYTF.

The gene calls are TRBV29-1 and TRBJ1-1; 8 nucleotides match TRBD1. This CDR3 spans 15 amino acids. Unmatched junction bases numbered 6, after V lost 1 base and J lost 2 bases. Germline values: CDR1 SQVTM, CDR2 ANQGSEA. CDR3 protein: CSVEARGQANTEAFF. CDR3 bases: TGCAGCGTTGAAGCTAGGGGACAGGCCAACACTGAAGCTTTCTTT.

CDR3 protein: CASSRGQGRGNTEAFF. CDR3 nucleotide sequence: TGTGCCAGCTCACGTGGACAGGGTCGGGGGAACACTGAAGCTTTCTTT. The gene calls are TRBV18 and TRBJ1-1; the match to TRBD1 covers 8 bases. Germline V gene data show CDR1 as KGHSH and CDR2 as LQKENI. V shed 4 bases and J 1 base; nucleotides not matched to a gene: 8. CDR3 size: 16 residues.

The V and J genes are TRBV3-1 (or the pseudogene TRBV3-2) and TRBJ1-1, with TRBD1 as a possible D gene (5 bases). The CDR3 contains 11 residues. Germline assignment: CDR1 LGHDT and CDR2 YNNKEL (reference sequence). Trimming removed 6 bases at V and 8 bases at J, with 10 bases between. CDR3 nucleotides: TGTGCCAGCAGGGGGGGATCCGAAGCTTTCTTT. It specifies CASRGGSEAFF.

Only a few counts were recorded for this clone. The chain has TRBV10-3 and TRBJ2-2, with D unresolved. Germline V gives CDR1 ENHRY, CDR2 SYGVKD. There are 11 residues in the CDR3. V shed 10 bases and J shed 3 bases, with 6 bases lying between them. The CDR3 sequence is CASRDTGELFF. The CDR3 DNA is TGTGCCAGCCGGGACACCGGGGAGCTGTTTTTT.